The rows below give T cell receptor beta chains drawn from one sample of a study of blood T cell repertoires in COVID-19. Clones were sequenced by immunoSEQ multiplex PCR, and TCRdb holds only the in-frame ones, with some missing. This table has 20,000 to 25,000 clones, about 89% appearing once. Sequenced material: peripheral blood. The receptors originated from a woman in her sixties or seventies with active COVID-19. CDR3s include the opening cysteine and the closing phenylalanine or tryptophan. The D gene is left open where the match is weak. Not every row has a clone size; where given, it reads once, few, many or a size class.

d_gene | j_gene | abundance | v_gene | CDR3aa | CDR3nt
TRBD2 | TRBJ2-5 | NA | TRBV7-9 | CASSELRGGRETQYF | TGTGCCAGCAGCGAGCTGCGGGGGGGCCGTGAGACCCAGTACTTC
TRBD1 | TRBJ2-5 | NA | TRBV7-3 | CASSLNRGETQYF | TGTGCCAGCAGCTTAAACAGGGGAGAGACCCAGTACTTC
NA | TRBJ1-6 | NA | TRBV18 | CASSQSSYNSPLHF | TGTGCCAGCTCACAGAGCTCCTATAATTCACCCCTCCACTTT
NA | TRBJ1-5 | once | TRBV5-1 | CASSLLSNQPQHF | TGCGCCAGCAGCTTGCTTAGCAATCAGCCCCAGCATTTT
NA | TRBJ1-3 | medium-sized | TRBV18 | CASSQFRASSGNTIYF | TGTGCCAGCTCACAATTCAGGGCTAGCTCTGGAAACACCATATATTTT
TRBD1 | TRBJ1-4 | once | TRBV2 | CASGQDEKLFF | TGTGCCAGCGGACAGGATGAAAAACTGTTTTTT
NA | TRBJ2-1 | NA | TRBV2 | CASSREGVNEQFF | TGTGCCAGCAGCAGGGAGGGGGTCAATGAGCAGTTCTTC
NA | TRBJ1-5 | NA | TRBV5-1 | CASSLNLGAGQPQHF | TGCGCCAGCAGCTTGAATTTGGGGGCCGGACAGCCCCAGCATTTT
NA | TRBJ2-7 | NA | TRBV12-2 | CASRLARRGRLSYEQYF | TGTGCAAGTCGCTTAGCGAGAAGGGGGCGCTTGTCCTACGAGCAGTACTTC
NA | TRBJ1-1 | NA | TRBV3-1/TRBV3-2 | CASSQAGGGLTEAFF | TGTGCCAGCAGCCAAGCCGGCGGGGGGCTGACTGAAGCTTTCTTT
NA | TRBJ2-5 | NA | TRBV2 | CARRARGQETQYF | TGTGCCAGGCGGGCACGGGGACAAGAGACCCAGTACTTC
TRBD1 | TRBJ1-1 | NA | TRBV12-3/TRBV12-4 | CASRLTGGAGAFF | TGTGCCAGCAGACTCACAGGGGGCGCCGGGGCTTTCTTT
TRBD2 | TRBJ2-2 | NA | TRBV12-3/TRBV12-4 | CASSRGDTGELFF | TGTGCCAGCAGCCGGGGGGACACCGGGGAGCTGTTTTTT
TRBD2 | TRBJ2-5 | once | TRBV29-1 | CSVEDRGGILQETQYF | TGCAGCGTTGAAGATCGCGGGGGGATTCTACAAGAGACCCAGTACTTC
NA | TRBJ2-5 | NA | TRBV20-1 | CSAPEVETQYF | TGCAGTGCTCCAGAGGTGGAGACCCAGTACTTC
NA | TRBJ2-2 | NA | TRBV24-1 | CATSDYPGTGELFF | TGTGCCACCAGTGATTATCCGGGGACCGGGGAGCTGTTTTTT
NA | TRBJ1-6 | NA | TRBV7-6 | CASSLAGDFNSPLHF | TGTGCCAGCAGCTTAGCCGGGGATTTTAATTCACCCCTCCACTTT
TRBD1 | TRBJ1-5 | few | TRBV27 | CASASGGYGNQPQHF | TGTGCCAGCGCCTCAGGGGGTTACGGAAATCAGCCCCAGCATTTT
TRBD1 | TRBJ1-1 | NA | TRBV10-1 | CASKGQTNTEAFF | TGCGCCAGCAAGGGACAGACGAACACTGAAGCTTTCTTT
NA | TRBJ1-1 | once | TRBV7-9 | CASSLAGTLNTEAFF | TGTGCCAGCAGCTTAGCCGGGACATTGAACACTGAAGCTTTCTTT
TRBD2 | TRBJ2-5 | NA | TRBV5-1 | CASSLGGGGEYQETQYF | TGCGCCAGCAGCTTGGGAGGCGGGGGGGAGTACCAAGAGACCCAGTACTTC
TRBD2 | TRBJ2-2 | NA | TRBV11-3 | CASSLTTSGTGELFF | TGTGCCAGCAGCTTGACGACTAGCGGCACCGGGGAGCTGTTTTTT
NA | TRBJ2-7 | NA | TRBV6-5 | CASSPTVSYEQYF | TGTGCCAGCAGCCCGACAGTATCCTACGAGCAGTACTTC
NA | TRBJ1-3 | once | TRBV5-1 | CASSLAGVSGNTIYF | TGCGCCAGCAGCTTGGCAGGGGTCTCCGGAAACACCATATATTTT